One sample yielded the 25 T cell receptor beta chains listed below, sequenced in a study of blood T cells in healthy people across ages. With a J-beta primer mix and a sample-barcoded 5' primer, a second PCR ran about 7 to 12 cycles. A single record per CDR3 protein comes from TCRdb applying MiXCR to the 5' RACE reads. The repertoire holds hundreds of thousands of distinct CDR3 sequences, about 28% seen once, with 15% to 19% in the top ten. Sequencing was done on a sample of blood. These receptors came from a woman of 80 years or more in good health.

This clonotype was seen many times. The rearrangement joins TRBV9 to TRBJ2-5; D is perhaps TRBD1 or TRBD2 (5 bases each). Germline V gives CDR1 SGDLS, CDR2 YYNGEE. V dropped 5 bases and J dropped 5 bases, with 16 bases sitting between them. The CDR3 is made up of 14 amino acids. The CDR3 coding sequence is TGTGCCAGCAGTCAAGGGCCGGGGCGGGAGACCCAGTACTTC. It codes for CASSQGPGRETQYF.

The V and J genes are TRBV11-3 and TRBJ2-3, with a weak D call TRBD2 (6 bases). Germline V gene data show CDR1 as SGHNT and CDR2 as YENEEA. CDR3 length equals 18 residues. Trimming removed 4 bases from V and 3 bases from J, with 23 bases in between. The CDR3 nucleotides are TGTGCCAGCAGCTCCCCCATCTCGGGACCGGGAGCGACAGATACGCAGTATTTT. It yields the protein CASSSPISGPGATDTQYF.

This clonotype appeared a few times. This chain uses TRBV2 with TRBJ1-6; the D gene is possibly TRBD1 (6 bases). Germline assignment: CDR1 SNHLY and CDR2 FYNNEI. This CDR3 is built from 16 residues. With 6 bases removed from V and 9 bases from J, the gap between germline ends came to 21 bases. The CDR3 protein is CASSPLPQGSASPLHF. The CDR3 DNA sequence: TGTGCCAGCAGCCCCCTCCCACAGGGCTCGGCTTCACCCCTCCACTTT.

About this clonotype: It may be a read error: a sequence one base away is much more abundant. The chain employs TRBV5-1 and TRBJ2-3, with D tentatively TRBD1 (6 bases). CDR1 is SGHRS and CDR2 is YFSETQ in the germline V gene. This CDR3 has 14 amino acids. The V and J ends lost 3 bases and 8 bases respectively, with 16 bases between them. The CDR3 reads CASSWETGGGTQYF. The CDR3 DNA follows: TGCGCCAGCAGCTGGGAGACAGGCGGAGGTACGCAGTATTTT.

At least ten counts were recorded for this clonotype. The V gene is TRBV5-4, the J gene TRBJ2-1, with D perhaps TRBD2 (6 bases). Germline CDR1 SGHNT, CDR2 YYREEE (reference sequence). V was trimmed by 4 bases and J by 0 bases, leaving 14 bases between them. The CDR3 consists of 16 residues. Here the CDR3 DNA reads TGTGCCAGCAGCACACAGGAGGGCGCCTCCTACAATGAGCAGTTCTTC. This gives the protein CASSTQEGASYNEQFF.

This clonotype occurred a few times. CDR3 nucleotides: TGTGCCAGCAGCCCTAGCGGGGGGGCTTTTAATGAGCAGTACTTC. This gives the protein CASSPSGGAFNEQYF. This chain joins TRBV7-2 and TRBJ2-7; 12 bases are shared with TRBD2. V shed 5 bases, J shed 7 bases, and the junction held 9 bases outside the gene matches. The CDR3 runs to 15 residues. The germline V gene has CDR1 SGHTA and CDR2 FQGNSA. Drawing the rest from reference TRBV7-2 and TRBJ2-7, the complete variable domain is GAGVSQSPSNKVTEKGKDVELRCDPISGHTALYWYRQSLGQGLEFLIYFQGNSAPDKSGLPSDRFSAERTGGSVSTLTIQRTQQEDSAVYLCASSPSGGAFNEQYFGPGTRLTVT.

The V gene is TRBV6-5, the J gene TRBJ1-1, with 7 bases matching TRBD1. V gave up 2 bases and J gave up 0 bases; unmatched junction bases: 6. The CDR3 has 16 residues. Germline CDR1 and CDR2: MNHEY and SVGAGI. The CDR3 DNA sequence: TGTGCCAGCAGTTACAGAGGACAGGTCATGAACACTGAAGCTTTCTTT. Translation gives CASSYRGQVMNTEAFF.

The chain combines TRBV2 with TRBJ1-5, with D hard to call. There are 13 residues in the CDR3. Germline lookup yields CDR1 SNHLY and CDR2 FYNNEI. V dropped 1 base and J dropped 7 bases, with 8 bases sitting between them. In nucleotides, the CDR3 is TGTGCCAGCAGTGAAGGCGGAGGGCAGCCCCAGCATTTT. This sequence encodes CASSEGGGQPQHF.

CDR3 DNA sequence: TGCGCCAGCAGCAGGGGACGAGATGGGGTCCCAGATACGCAGTATTTT. Protein: CASSRGRDGVPDTQYF. The V gene is TRBV5-1, the J gene TRBJ2-3; tentatively, D is TRBD1 or TRBD2 (5 bases each). Looked up from germline, CDR1 is SGHRS and CDR2 is YFSETQ. Trimming took off 4 bases at V and 4 bases at J, with 19 bases between the two ends. This CDR3 spans 16 amino acids.

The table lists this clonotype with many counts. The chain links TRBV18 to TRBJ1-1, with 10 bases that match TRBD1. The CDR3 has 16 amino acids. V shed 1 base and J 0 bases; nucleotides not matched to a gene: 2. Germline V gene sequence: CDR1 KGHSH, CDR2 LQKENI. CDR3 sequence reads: CASSPLGQGMNTEAFF. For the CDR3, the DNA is TGTGCCAGCTCACCACTGGGACAGGGGATGAACACTGAAGCTTTCTTT.

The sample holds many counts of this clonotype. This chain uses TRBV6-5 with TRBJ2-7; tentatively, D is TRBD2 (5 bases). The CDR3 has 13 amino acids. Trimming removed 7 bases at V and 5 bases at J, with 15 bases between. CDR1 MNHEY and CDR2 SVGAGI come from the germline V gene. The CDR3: CASTQGLRDEQYF. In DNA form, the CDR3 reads TGTGCCAGCACTCAAGGGTTGAGGGACGAGCAGTACTTC.

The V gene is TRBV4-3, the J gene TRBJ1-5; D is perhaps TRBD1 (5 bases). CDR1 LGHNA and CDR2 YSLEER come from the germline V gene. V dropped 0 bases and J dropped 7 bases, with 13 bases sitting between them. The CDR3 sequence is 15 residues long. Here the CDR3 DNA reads TGCGCCAGCAGCCAAGATCTGGGGCGAGTCCAGCCCCAGCATTTT. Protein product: CASSQDLGRVQPQHF.

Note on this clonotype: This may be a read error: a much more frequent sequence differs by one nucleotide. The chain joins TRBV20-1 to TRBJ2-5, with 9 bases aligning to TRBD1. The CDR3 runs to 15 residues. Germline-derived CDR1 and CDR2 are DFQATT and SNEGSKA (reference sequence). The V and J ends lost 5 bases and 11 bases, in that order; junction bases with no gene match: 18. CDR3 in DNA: TGCAGTGCTGTCGGAGGGGACAGGGAGGTAAATGAGCAGTACTTC. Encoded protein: CSAVGGDREVNEQYF.

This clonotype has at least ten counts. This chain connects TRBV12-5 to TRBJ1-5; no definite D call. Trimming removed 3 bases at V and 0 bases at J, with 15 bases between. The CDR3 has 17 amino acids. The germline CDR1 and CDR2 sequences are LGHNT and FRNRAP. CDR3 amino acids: CASGLPFESLSNQPQHF. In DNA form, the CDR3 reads TGTGCTAGTGGTTTACCCTTTGAGAGTCTTAGCAATCAGCCCCAGCATTTT.

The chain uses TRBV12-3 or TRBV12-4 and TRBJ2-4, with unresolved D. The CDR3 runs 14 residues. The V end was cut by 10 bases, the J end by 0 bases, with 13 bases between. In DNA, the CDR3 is TGTGCCAACAGCCCTGTCGGAGCCAAAAACATTCAGTACTTC. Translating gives CANSPVGAKNIQYF.

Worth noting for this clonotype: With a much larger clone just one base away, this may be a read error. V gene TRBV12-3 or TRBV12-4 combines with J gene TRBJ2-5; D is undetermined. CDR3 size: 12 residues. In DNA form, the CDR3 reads TGTGCCGGCAGTTTAAACGGTATGGAGCAGTACTTC. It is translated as CAGSLNGMEQYF.

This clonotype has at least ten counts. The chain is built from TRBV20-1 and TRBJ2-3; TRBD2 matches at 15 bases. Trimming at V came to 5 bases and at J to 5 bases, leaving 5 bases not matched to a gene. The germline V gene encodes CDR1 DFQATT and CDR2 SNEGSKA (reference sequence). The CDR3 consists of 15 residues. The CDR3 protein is CSARGLAGGRDTQYF. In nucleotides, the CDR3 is TGCAGTGCTCGCGGACTAGCGGGGGGGCGAGATACGCAGTATTTT.

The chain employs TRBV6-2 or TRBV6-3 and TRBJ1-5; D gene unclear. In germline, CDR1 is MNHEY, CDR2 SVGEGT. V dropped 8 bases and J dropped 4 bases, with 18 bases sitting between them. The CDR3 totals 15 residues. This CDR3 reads CASGPKRTENQPQHF. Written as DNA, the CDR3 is TGTGCCAGCGGCCCAAAGAGGACGGAAAATCAGCCCCAGCATTTT.

The CDR3 DNA sequence: TGTGCCAGCAGTCTAACCGGGACAGGGGAATCACCCCTCCACTTT. This sequence encodes CASSLTGTGESPLHF. The chain combines TRBV6-4 with TRBJ1-6; the match to TRBD1 covers 10 bases. CDR1 is MRHNA, CDR2 SNTAGT, per germline. V lost 5 bases to trimming and J lost 10 bases; unmatched junction nucleotides: 8. The CDR3 loop spans 15 amino acids.

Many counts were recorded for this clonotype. The CDR3 region has the DNA TGTGCCAGCAGTTTTGGGGGTGGGAAAAACATTCAGTACTTC. Amino acids: CASSFGGGKNIQYF. The genes are TRBV12-3 or TRBV12-4 and TRBJ2-4; either TRBD1 or TRBD2 may fit D (5 bases each). CDR3 size: 14 residues. Trimming stripped 3 bases from V and 4 bases from J, with 10 bases between.

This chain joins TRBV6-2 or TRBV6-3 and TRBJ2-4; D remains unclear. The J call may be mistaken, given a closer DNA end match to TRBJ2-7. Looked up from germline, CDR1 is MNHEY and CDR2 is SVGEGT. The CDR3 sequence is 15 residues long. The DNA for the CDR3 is TGTGCCAGCAGTTACGATGCGGCCTACACCTACGAGCAGTACTTC. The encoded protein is CASSYDAAYTYEQYF.

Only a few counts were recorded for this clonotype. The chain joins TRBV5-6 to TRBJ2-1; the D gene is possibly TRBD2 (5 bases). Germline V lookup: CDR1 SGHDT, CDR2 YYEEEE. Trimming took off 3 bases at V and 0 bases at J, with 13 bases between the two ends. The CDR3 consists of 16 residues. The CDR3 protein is CASSSPRGSSYNEQFF. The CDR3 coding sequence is TGTGCCAGCAGCTCGCCCCGGGGAAGCTCCTACAATGAGCAGTTCTTC.

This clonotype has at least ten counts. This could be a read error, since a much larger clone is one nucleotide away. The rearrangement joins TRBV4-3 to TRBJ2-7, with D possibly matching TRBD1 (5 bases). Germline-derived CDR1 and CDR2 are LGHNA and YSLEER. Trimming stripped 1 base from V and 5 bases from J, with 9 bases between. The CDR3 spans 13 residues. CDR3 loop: CASSQVGVHEQYF. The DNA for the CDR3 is TGCGCCAGCAGCCAAGTAGGGGTGCACGAGCAGTACTTC.

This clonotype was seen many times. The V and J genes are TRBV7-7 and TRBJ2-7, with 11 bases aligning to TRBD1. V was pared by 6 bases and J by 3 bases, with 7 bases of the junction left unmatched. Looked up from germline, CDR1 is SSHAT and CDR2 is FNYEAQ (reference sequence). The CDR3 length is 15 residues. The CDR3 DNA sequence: TGTGCCAGCAGTCGAGGTGGGACAGGGGGCTACGAGCAGTACTTC. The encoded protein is CASSRGGTGGYEQYF.

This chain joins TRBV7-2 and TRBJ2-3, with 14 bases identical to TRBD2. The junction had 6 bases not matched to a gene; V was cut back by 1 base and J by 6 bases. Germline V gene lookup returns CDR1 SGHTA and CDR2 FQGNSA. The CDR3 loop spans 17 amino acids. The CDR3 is CASSLGGTSGRMDTQYF. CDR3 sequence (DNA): TGTGCCAGCAGCTTAGGTGGGACTAGCGGGAGAATGGATACGCAGTATTTT. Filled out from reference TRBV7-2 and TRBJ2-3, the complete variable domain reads GAGVSQSPSNKVTEKGKDVELRCDPISGHTALYWYRQSLGQGLEFLIYFQGNSAPDKSGLPSDRFSAERTGGSVSTLTIQRTQQEDSAVYLCASSLGGTSGRMDTQYFGPGTRLTVL.